This T cell receptor beta chain was recovered during a study of CD8 T cells in Susac syndrome. Study results and limitations: The study acknowledged a relatively small number of individuals in its TCR sequencing and HLA analysis.

With respect to this clonotype: The antigen is not known.

RNA was extracted with the RNeasy kit, and a quantity of roughly 0.5 to 1 ug was reverse transcribed using random hexamers. Multiplex immunoSEQ PCR targeted 54 Vbeta and 13 Jbeta TCR beta segments. One entry per CDR3 protein results from TCRdb running MiXCR on the immunoSEQ multiplex PCR reads. The sample carries some 300,000 distinct CDR3 sequences, over 75% recorded once. Per the germline V gene, CDR1 is GTSNPN and CDR2 is SVGIG (reference sequence). The ends were cut back, 3 bases at V and 10 bases at J, with 16 bases in the middle. CDR3 length: 13 amino acids. TCR beta sequences were obtained from blood CD8+ and CD4+ T cells. Control patients had untreated stable or active relapsing-remitting multiple sclerosis by revised McDonald criteria.

Sequences were obtained from CD8+ T cells from PBMCs. The TCR originated in a human donor with multiple sclerosis. The genes are TRBV30 and TRBJ2-1, with D perhaps TRBD2 (5 bases). This chain's CDR3 is CAWSHFGDQEQFF. The CDR3 nucleotides read TGTGCCTGGAGCCACTTCGGGGATCAAGAGCAGTTCTTC.